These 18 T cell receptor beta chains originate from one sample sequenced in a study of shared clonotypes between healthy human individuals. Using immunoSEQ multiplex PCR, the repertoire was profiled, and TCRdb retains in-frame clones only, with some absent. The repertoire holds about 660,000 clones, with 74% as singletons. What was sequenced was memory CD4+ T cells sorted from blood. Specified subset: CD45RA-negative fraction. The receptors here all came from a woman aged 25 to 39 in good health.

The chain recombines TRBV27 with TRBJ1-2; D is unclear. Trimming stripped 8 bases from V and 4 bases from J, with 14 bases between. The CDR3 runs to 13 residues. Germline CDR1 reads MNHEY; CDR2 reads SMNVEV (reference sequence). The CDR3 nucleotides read TGTGCCAGCGGACGGACGGCTACCTATGGCTACACCTTC. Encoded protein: CASGRTATYGYTF.

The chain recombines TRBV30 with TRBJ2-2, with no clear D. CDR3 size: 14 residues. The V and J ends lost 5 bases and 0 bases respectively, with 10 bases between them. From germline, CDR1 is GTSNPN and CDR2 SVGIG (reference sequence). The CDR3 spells CAWGLMTNTGELFF. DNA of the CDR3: TGTGCCTGGGGTTTGATGACGAACACCGGGGAGCTGTTTTTT.

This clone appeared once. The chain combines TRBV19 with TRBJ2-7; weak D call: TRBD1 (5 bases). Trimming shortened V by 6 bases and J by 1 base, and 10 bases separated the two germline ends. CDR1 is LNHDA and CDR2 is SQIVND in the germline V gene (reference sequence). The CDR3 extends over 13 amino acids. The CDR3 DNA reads TGTGCCAGTAGCACAGGACCGTCCTACGAGCAGTACTTC. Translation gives CASSTGPSYEQYF.

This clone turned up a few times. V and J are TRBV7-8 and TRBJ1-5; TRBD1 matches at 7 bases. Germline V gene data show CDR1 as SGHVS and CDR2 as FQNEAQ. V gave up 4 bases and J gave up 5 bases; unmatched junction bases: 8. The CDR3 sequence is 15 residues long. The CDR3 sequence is CASSSRGQGDQPQHF. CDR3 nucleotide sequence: TGTGCCAGCAGCTCTAGGGGGCAGGGGGATCAGCCCCAGCATTTT.

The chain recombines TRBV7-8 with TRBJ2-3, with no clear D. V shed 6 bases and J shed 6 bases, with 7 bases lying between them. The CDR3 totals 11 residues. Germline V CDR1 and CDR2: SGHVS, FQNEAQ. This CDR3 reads CASSNFDTQYF. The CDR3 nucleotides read TGTGCCAGCAGTAACTTTGATACGCAGTATTTT.

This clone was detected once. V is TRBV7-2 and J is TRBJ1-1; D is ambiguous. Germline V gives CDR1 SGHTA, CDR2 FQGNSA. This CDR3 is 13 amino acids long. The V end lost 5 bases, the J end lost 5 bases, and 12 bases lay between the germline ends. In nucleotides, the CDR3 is TGTGCCAGCAGCCCTAGCCCGGGGACTGAAGCTTTCTTT. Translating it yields CASSPSPGTEAFF.

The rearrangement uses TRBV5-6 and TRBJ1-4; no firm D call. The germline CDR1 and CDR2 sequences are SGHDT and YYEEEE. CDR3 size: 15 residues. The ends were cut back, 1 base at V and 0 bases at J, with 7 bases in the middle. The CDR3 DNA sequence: TGTGCCAGCAGCTTGACCGTTGCAACTAATGAAAAACTGTTTTTT. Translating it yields CASSLTVATNEKLFF.

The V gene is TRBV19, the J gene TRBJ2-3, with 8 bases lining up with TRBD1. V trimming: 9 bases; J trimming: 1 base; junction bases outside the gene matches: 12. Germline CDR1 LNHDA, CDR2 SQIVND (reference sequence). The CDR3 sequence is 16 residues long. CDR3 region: CASGGQGSTGTDTQYF. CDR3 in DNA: TGTGCCAGCGGAGGACAGGGATCAACTGGCACAGATACGCAGTATTTT.

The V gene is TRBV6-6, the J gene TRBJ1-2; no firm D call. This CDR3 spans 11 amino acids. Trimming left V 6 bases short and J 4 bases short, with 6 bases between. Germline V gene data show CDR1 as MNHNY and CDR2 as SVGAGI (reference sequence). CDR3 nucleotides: TGTGCCAGCAGGGGTAGCTATGGCTACACCTTC. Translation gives CASRGSYGYTF.

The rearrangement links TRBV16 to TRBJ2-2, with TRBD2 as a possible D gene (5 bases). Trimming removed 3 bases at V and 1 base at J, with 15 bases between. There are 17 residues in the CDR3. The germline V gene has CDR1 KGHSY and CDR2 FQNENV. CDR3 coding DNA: TGTGCCAGCAGCCACCCCGAGGTAGCGATGAACACCGGGGAGCTGTTTTTT. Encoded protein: CASSHPEVAMNTGELFF.

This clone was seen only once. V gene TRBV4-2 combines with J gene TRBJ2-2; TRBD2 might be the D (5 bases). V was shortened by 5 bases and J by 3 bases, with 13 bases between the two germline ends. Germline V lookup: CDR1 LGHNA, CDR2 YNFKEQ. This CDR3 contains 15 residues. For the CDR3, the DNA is TGTGCCAGCAGCTCCGAGCTGGAGGACACCGGGGAGCTGTTTTTT. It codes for CASSSELEDTGELFF.

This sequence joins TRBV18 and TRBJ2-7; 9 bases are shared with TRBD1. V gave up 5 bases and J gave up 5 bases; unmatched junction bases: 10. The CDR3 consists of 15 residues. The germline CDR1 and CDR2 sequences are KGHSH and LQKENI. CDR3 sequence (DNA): TGTGCCAGCTCATCTGGGACAGGGTGGAACGACGAGCAGTACTTC. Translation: CASSSGTGWNDEQYF.

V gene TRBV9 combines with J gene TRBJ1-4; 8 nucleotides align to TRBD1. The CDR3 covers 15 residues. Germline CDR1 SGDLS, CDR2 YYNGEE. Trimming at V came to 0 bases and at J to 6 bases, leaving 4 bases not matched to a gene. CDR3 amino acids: CASSVAGTGDEKLFF. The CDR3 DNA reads TGTGCCAGCAGCGTAGCTGGGACAGGAGATGAAAAACTGTTTTTT. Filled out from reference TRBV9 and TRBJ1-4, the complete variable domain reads DSGVTQTPKHLITATGQRVTLRCSPRSGDLSVYWYQQSLDQGLQFLIQYYNGEERAKGNILERFSAQQFPDLHSELNLSSLELGDSALYFCASSVAGTGDEKLFFGSGTQLSVL.

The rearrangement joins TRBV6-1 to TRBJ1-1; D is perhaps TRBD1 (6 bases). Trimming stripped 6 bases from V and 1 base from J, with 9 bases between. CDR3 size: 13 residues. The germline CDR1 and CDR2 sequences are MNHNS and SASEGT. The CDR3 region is CASSKQGNTEAFF. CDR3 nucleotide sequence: TGTGCCAGCAGCAAACAGGGGAACACTGAAGCTTTCTTT.

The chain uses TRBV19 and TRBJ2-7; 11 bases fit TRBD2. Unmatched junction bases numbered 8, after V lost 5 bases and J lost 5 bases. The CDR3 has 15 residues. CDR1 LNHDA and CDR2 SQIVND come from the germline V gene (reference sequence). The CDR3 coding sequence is TGTGCCAGTAGTCCCGGGACTAGCGGATTCAACGAGCAGTACTTC. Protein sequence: CASSPGTSGFNEQYF.

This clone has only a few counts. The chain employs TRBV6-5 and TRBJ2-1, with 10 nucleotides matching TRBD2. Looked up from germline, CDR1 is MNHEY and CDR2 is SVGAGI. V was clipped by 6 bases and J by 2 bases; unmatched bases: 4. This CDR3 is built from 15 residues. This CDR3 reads CASSRTSGAYNEQFF. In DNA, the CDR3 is TGTGCCAGCAGCCGCACTAGCGGGGCCTACAATGAGCAGTTCTTC.

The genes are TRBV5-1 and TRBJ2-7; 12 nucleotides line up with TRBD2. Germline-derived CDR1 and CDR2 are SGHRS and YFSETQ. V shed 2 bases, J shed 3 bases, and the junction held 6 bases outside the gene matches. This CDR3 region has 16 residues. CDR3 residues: CASSLGLAGRDYEQYF. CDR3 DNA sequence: TGCGCCAGCAGCTTAGGACTAGCGGGGAGGGACTACGAGCAGTACTTC.

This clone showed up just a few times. CDR3 DNA: TGTGCCAGCGGACAGGTTAGAGCTTTCTTT. Amino acid sequence: CASGQVRAFF. The rearrangement joins TRBV19 to TRBJ1-1; 7 positions match TRBD1. Per the germline V gene, CDR1 is LNHDA and CDR2 is SQIVND (reference sequence). V shed 9 bases, J shed 10 bases, and the junction held 5 bases outside the gene matches. The CDR3 is 10 amino acids.